The source of this T cell receptor (beta chain) is a study of blood T cell repertoires in COVID-19 (dated by TCRdb to about 2020). At the level of the whole study: Samples from collaborators originated in the United States, Italy and Spain and spanned both the acute and convalescent phases of COVID-19. The material from the prospective study consisted of cDNA or gDNA derived from T cells, B-cell-depleted T cells, or PBMCs. A freely available public database, intended as a resource for researchers studying the immune response to SARS-CoV-2, is where the repertoires were released. The samples were drawn from the first 160 participants of the ongoing ImmuneRACE study and from about 1,200 subjects provided by 6 global collaborators. Where available, HLA class I and class II types were obtained from metadata supplied by the sample provider rather than from assay-based typing. The dataset comprised deeply sampled blood TCRbeta repertoires from subjects exposed to, actively infected with, or recovered from COVID-19. The sample metadata nearly always contained a de-identified subject ID, COVID-19 status, age in years and sex. Results the study describes overall, beyond this receptor: How much clinical and demographic metadata was included differed by source and by participant, and the metadata was provided uncurated.

A word on this clone: It has no known antigen specificity. The record has no base qualities; no much larger clone is one base away.

The CDR3 sequence holds 16 residues, the cysteine and phenylalanine included. The DNA shown is the 48-base CDR3, in frame from base 1. Germline trimming: 6 bases from V, 7 bases from J; junction bases outside gene matches: 11. CDR1 and CDR2 are read off the germline V gene as KGHDR and SFDVKD. The immunoSEQ Assay, a bias-controlled multiplex PCR, was used to amplify TCRbeta CDR3 regions from genomic DNA. From the authors' description of their analysis: Within the assay, amplification of reference gene primers was used to estimate how many nucleated cells each sample contained. Sequence reads were collapsed and filtered to measure the absolute abundance of every unique TCRbeta CDR3 rearrangement. Productive Simpson clonality was computed per sample as the square root of Simpson's diversity index over productive rearrangements. Imported from immuneACCESS, the table was reduced by TCRdb to in-frame sequences with V and J called. These copies leave out some clones; in studies compared against another copy, an unresolved V gene accounts for under half, and the cause of the remainder is not known. The DNA gave D and trimming, while V, J and clone size come from that table. For this sample there are over 150,000 clones; 70% to 90% appear just once. Under 9.5% of the sample lies in the top ten.

Whole blood was collected in K2EDTA tubes by collaborating institutions according to the institutions' own protocols. For TCRbeta analysis, collaborators shipped samples in one of three forms: frozen whole blood, isolated PBMCs, or DNA extracted from either of those sample types. What was sequenced was peripheral blood. In this chain, TRBV24-1 is recombined with TRBJ2-1, with 10 bases matching TRBD2. The receptor was derived from a man aged 45-65 years with active or convalescent COVID-19. Here is the DNA: TGTGCCACCAGTACTCCCGGGACTAGCGAGATGAATGAGCAGTTCTTC. Its translation reads: CATSTPGTSEMNEQFF.